The rows below give T cell receptor beta chains drawn from one sample of a study of T-cell reconstitution after alpha-beta-depleted transplantation in children. TCRdb recomputed calls from the PCR reads with MiXCR, one row per CDR3 protein. Of fewer than 450,000 distinct CDR3 sequences in the sample, around 15% are singletons; the top ten hold approximately 44%. The sequenced sample was PBMCs, mostly from graft donor cells, obtained 360 days after TCRalphabeta/CD19-depleted stem cell transplant. The receptor source for this set is a male patient between 2 and 10 years old who had a stem cell transplant for acute lymphoblastic leukemia, so the T cells may come from the graft donor. Both conserved end residues are part of each CDR3. D genes are given only for firm matches. Expanded clones get a size class; other rows say once, few or many, or leave the size out.

v_call	d_call	clone_size	j_call	cdr3_nt	cdr3_aa
TRBV25-1	-	few	TRBJ1-6	TGTGCCAGCAGTGAATATGGGATTTCACCCCTCCACTTT	CASSEYGISPLHF
TRBV7-9	TRBD1	-	TRBJ2-7	TGTGCCAGCAGCTCCTGGACAGGGCCGTCCTACGAGCAGTACTTC	CASSSWTGPSYEQYF
TRBV5-1	-	few	TRBJ2-1	TGCGCCAGCAGCTTGACTGCGGCTGAGCAGTTCTTC	CASSLTAAEQFF
TRBV3-1	-	few	TRBJ2-3	TGTGCCAGCGGACTTCCCAGCGGAAACACAGATACGCAGTATTTT	CASGLPSGNTDTQYF
TRBV12-3/TRBV12-4	-	-	TRBJ1-4	TGTGCCAGCAGTTTGGGCACTAATGAAAAACTGTTTTTT	CASSLGTNEKLFF
TRBV2	-	-	TRBJ2-2	TGTGCCAGCAGTGAAGGCGGGACGAACACCGGGGAGCTGTTTTTT	CASSEGGTNTGELFF
TRBV12-3/TRBV12-4	-	few	TRBJ2-5	TGTGCCAGCAGTCCGACGATGAGGTGGGAGACCCAGTACTTC	CASSPTMRWETQYF
TRBV3-1	TRBD1	many	TRBJ2-7	TGTGCCAGCAGCCCCGGACAGGGACCCTACGAGCAGTACTTC	CASSPGQGPYEQYF
TRBV7-9	TRBD1	many	TRBJ2-1	TGTGCCAGCAGCTTAGAATTCGGGACAGGGATTTTCCATGAGCAGTTCTTC	CASSLEFGTGIFHEQFF
TRBV25-1	-	-	TRBJ2-2	TGTGCCAGCAGTGCCCTCCCACGATCGAACACCGGGGAGCTGTTTTTT	CASSALPRSNTGELFF
TRBV14	-	few	TRBJ2-5	TGTGCCAGCAGCCCTACGCGGGAGACCCAGTACTTC	CASSPTRETQYF
TRBV29-1	TRBD1	-	TRBJ2-6	TGCAGCGTTTCAGGGGGTACTGGGGCCAACGTCCTGACTTTC	CSVSGGTGANVLTF
TRBV29-1	-	few	TRBJ2-3	TGCAGCGTTGATGGCCTAGCACTCACCTTCACAGATACGCAGTATTTT	CSVDGLALTFTDTQYF
TRBV4-3	TRBD2	many	TRBJ2-1	TGCGCCAGCAGCCAAGAACCCCTAGCGGGCGAGCAGTTCTTC	CASSQEPLAGEQFF
TRBV6-5	TRBD2	few	TRBJ2-1	TGTGCCAGCAGTTACCTCCCTGCTAGCGGGAGGGCAAGGGACAATGAGCAGTTCTTC	CASSYLPASGRARDNEQFF
TRBV28	-	-	TRBJ1-1	TGTGCCAGCAGTTTCCCGCAGGGTGCGGCTTTCTTT	CASSFPQGAAFF
TRBV20-1	TRBD2	-	TRBJ2-5	TGCAGTGCCCCCCGTGCGGGACTAGCGACAGAAGAGACCCAGTACTTC	CSAPRAGLATEETQYF
TRBV27	-	-	TRBJ2-7	TGTGCCAGCAGTTTATCCCTACAGGAGATGGACGAGCAGTACTTC	CASSLSLQEMDEQYF
TRBV6-5	-	many	TRBJ1-2	TGTGCCAGCAGTTACCTTGATTCGTATGGCTACACCTTC	CASSYLDSYGYTF
TRBV9	-	-	TRBJ2-1	TGTGCCAGCAGCGTAGCAGCCTTTGGACACAATGAGCAGTTCTTC	CASSVAAFGHNEQFF
TRBV6-5	-	-	TRBJ1-6	TGTGCCAGCAGTTACGGGAGTACGGGGGTACGTTCACCCCTCCACTTT	CASSYGSTGVRSPLHF
TRBV28	-	-	TRBJ1-2	TGTGCCAGCAGTTCCTTCCTGGGGGGTGGTCATGGCTACACCTTC	CASSSFLGGGHGYTF
TRBV7-6	-	-	TRBJ1-3	TGTGCCAGCAGCTTAAGTTCAGGGTCTGGAAACACCATATATTTT	CASSLSSGSGNTIYF
TRBV9	TRBD2	many	TRBJ2-1	TGTGCCAGCAGCGTGACGGGAGGTCCAAACAATGAGCAGTTCTTC	CASSVTGGPNNEQFF
TRBV29-1	-	-	TRBJ2-1	TGCAGCGGCCGGGACTTCGTTTACAATGAGCAGTTCTTC	CSGRDFVYNEQFF
TRBV12-3/TRBV12-4	-	-	TRBJ2-3	TGTGCCAGCAGTTTAATCCAGTCAGATACGCAGTATTTT	CASSLIQSDTQYF
TRBV9	TRBD2	-	TRBJ2-5	TGTGCCAGCAGCGCCACTAGCGGGAGTGAGACCCAGTACTTC	CASSATSGSETQYF
TRBV27	-	few	TRBJ2-3	TGTGCCAGCAGTTTTTCGTGGCAGGGGGAGGTAGATACGCAGTATTTT	CASSFSWQGEVDTQYF
TRBV2	TRBD2	-	TRBJ2-5	TGTGCCAGCAGTTTGGGGACTATACAAGAGACCCAGTACTTC	CASSLGTIQETQYF
TRBV12-3/TRBV12-4	-	once	TRBJ1-5	TGTGCCAGCAGTTTAGCGGGAGGGAATCGGCCCCAGCATTTT	CASSLAGGNRPQHF
TRBV4-1	-	many	TRBJ1-1	TGCGCCAGCAGCCAAGACGGATACACTGAAGCTTTCTTT	CASSQDGYTEAFF
TRBV28	-	-	TRBJ2-5	TGTGCCAGCAGAACAGGGTTTTCCCAAGAGACCCAGTACTTC	CASRTGFSQETQYF
TRBV5-6	TRBD1	many	TRBJ2-5	TGTGCCAGCAGCTTGGCCACCGGGACAGAATGGGAGACCCAGTACTTC	CASSLATGTEWETQYF
TRBV7-6	-	few	TRBJ1-1	TGTGCCAGCAGCTTAGACGGCAGGGTGGGCACTGAAGCTTTCTTT	CASSLDGRVGTEAFF
TRBV7-3	-	few	TRBJ1-1	TGTGCCAGCAGCTCTGGGTCGATGAACACTGAAGCTTTCTTT	CASSSGSMNTEAFF
TRBV4-1	-	few	TRBJ1-1	TGCGCCAGCAGCCAAGTAACATTGTACAACACTGAAGCTTTCTTT	CASSQVTLYNTEAFF
TRBV4-1	-	-	TRBJ2-2	TGCGCCAGCAGCCAACAGAACTTGAACACCGGGGAGCTGTTTTTT	CASSQQNLNTGELFF
TRBV15	-	-	TRBJ2-7	TGTGCCACCAGTTATGCGGGGATTAGCGACGAGCAGTACTTC	CATSYAGISDEQYF
TRBV29-1	TRBD1	-	TRBJ2-2	TGCAGCGCTTGGGGATGGACAGGTGGCTCCATAACGAACACCGGGGAGCTGTTTTTT	CSAWGWTGGSITNTGELFF
TRBV4-3	-	few	TRBJ2-3	TGCGCCAGCAGCCAAGATCCAGGGGAAGGCTTTGGGCAGTATTTT	CASSQDPGEGFGQYF